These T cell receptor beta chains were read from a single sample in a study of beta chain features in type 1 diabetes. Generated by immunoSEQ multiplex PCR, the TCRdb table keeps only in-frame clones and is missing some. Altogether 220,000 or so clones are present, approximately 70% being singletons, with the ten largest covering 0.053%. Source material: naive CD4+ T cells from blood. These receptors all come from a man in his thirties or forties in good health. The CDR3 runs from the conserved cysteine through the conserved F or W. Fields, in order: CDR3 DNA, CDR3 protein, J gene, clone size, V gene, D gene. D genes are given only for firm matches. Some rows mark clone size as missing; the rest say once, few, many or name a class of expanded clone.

TGCAGCGTTCAACCGGGACAACGGAACACTGAAGCTTTCTTT,CSVQPGQRNTEAFF,TRBJ1-1,-,TRBV29-1,-
TGTGCCAGTAGTCTGGACAGTTTAGCCTACGAGCAGTACTTC,CASSLDSLAYEQYF,TRBJ2-7,-,TRBV19,-
TGTGCCAGACCCCAGGGGCTTAACAAAGATACGCAGTATTTT,CARPQGLNKDTQYF,TRBJ2-3,once,TRBV25-1,-
TGTGCCAGCAATCCCCACGGGAGCCACTACAATGAGCAGTTCTTC,CASNPHGSHYNEQFF,TRBJ2-1,-,TRBV7-2,-
TGCAGCGTTGACGAGGCGCCGTTGGTTTCCACTGAAGCTTTCTTT,CSVDEAPLVSTEAFF,TRBJ1-1,-,TRBV29-1,-
TGTGCCAGCAGAAGGGACAGGGATGAAAAACTGTTTTTT,CASRRDRDEKLFF,TRBJ1-4,-,TRBV2,TRBD1
TGTGCCATCAGTGAGTCAAGATCGAATGAGCAGTTCTTC,CAISESRSNEQFF,TRBJ2-1,-,TRBV10-3,-
TGCAGTGCTGGCGGCGGACAGACCCAGTACTTC,CSAGGGQTQYF,TRBJ2-5,-,TRBV20-1,-
TGTGCCAGCAGCTTAGACAGGGGCGGTTCTGGGGCCAACGTCCTGACTTTC,CASSLDRGGSGANVLTF,TRBJ2-6,-,TRBV7-9,TRBD1
TGTGCCAGCAGTCAAACGGGCCAAGAGACCCAGTACTTC,CASSQTGQETQYF,TRBJ2-5,-,TRBV25-1,-